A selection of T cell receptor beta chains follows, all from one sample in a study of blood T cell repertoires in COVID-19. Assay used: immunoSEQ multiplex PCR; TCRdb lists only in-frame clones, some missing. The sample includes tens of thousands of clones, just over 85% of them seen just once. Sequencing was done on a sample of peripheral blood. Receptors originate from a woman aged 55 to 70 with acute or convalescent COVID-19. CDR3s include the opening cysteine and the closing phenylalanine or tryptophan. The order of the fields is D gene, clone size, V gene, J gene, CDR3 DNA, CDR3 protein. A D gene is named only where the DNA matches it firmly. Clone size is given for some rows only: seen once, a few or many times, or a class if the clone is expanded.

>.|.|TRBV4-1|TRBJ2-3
TGCGCCAGCAGCCAAGATGTACGGAGGGGCTCCACAGATACGCAGTATTTT
CASSQDVRRGSTDTQYF
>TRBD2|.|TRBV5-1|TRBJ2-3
TGCGCCAGCAGCTTTTCTAGCGGGAGGGCCTCCTTGGGTACGCAGTATTTT
CASSFSSGRASLGTQYF
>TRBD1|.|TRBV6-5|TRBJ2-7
TGTGCCAGCAAGGGGGACAGGGGTTTCTACGAGCAGTACTTC
CASKGDRGFYEQYF
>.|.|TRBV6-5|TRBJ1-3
TGTGCCAGCAGACCGGGACTCTCTGGAAACACCATATATTTT
CASRPGLSGNTIYF
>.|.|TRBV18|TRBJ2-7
TGTGCCACCTCTGTGGCGGATTCCTACGAGCAGTACTTC
CATSVADSYEQYF
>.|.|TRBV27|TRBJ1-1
TGTGCCAGCAGTTTATCAGGGAGGTACACTGAAGCTTTCTTT
CASSLSGRYTEAFF
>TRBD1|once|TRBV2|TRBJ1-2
TGTGCCAGCAGCCACAGGGGGACCTATGGCTACACCTTC
CASSHRGTYGYTF
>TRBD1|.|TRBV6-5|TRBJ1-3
TGTGCCAGCAGTTACAACAGGGGTTATGGAAACACCATATATTTT
CASSYNRGYGNTIYF
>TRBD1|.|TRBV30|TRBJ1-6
TGTGCCTGGAGTCGCCGGGACAGGGGATTCCTTTCACCCCTCCACTTT
CAWSRRDRGFLSPLHF
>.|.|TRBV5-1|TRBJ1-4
TGCGCCAGCAGCTTGGCCTGGGGGCAAAATGAAAAACTGTTTTTT
CASSLAWGQNEKLFF
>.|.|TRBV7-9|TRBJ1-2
TGTGCCAGCAGCCCTCAACCTGGGCGCTACACCTTC
CASSPQPGRYTF
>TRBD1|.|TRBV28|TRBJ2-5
TGTGCCAGCAGTACACTGACGGGGGACAGGGGGAACCGGGAGACCCAGTACTTC
CASSTLTGDRGNRETQYF
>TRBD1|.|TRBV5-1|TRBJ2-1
TGCGCCAGCACCCGGACAGGGAACGATGAGCAGTTCTTC
CASTRTGNDEQFF
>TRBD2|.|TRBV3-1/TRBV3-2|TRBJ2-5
TGTGCCAGCAGCCTGGGCCCTAGCGGGAGGCCACAAGAGACCCAGTACTTC
CASSLGPSGRPQETQYF
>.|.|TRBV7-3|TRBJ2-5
TGTGCCAGCAGCTTAGTAACTACAGAGACCCAGTACTTC
CASSLVTTETQYF
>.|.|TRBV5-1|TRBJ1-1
TGCGCCAGCAGCTTCACTCCTGTCGGCACTGAAGCTTTCTTT
CASSFTPVGTEAFF
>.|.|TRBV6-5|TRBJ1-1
TGTGCCAGCAGTCGGACAGACCTCACTGAAGCTTTCTTT
CASSRTDLTEAFF
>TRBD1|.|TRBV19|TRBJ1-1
TGTGCCAGTAGACAATGGGACAGGGGCACTGAAGCTTTCTTT
CASRQWDRGTEAFF
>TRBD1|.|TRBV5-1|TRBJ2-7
TGCGCCAGCAAGACAGGGGTGGGTTCCTACGAGCAGTACTTC
CASKTGVGSYEQYF
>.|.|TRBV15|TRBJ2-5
TGTGCCACCAGCAGAGTGGGTGAGGGAAAGGGAAAAGAGACCCAGTACTTC
CATSRVGEGKGKETQYF
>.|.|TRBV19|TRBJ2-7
TGTGCCAGTAGTATCTCTCTTCCGGGGGGCGCGTCCTACGAGCAGTACTTC
CASSISLPGGASYEQYF
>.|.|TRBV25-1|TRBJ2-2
TGTGCCAGTGGGCACGGGGAGCTGTTTTTT
CASGHGELFF
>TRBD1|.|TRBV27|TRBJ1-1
TGTGCCAGCAGGCCAACAGGGGGCACTGAAGCTTTCTTT
CASRPTGGTEAFF
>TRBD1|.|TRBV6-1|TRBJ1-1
TGTGCCAGCAGTGAATGGGGGGACAGAGGTGAAGCTTTCTTT
CASSEWGDRGEAFF
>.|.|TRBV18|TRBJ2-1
TGTGCCAGCTCACCACGTCAGGGGTCGCATGAGCAGTTCTTC
CASSPRQGSHEQFF
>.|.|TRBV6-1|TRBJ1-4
TGTGCCAGCAGTGAAATGTCAGGGCAGGGTGAAAAACTGTTTTTT
CASSEMSGQGEKLFF
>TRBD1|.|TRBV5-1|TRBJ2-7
TGCGCCAGCAGCTTGCTAGGACAGGGGGCCGTGGGGGACTACGAGCAGTACTTC
CASSLLGQGAVGDYEQYF
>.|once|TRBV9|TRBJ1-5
TGTGCCAGCAGCCCGCAGGGTCGGAGCAATCAGCCCCAGCATTTT
CASSPQGRSNQPQHF
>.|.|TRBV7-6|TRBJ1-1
TGTGCCAGCAGCACCCGACAGAGAAGGGGGAACACTGAAGCTTTCTTT
CASSTRQRRGNTEAFF
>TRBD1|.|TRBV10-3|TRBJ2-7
TGTGCCATCAGCAAACAGGGGGCAGGGAACGAGCAGTACTTC
CAISKQGAGNEQYF